Listed below are T cell receptor beta chains from one sample, sequenced in a study of blood T cell repertoires in COVID-19. The repertoire was sequenced with immunoSEQ multiplex PCR; TCRdb's copy has only in-frame clones and lacks some. The sample contains roughly 200,000 clones, 80% to 90% of which appear only once. Sequencing was performed on peripheral blood. The receptors shown here come from a human donor with active or convalescent COVID-19. The donor label of this sample is uncertain. The conserved cysteine and the conserved F or W are not part of the CDR3 here.

TRBJ2-7 | TRBV10-3 | AISAPSGGRGREQY
TRBJ1-2 | TRBV20-1 | SASSDRDYGYT
TRBJ2-3 | TRBV10-1 | ASSERRLAGGPGDTQY
TRBJ2-7 | TRBV5-1 | ASSLGGTPVEQY
TRBJ2-3 | TRBV4-2 | ASSQLRGSITDTQY
TRBJ1-4 | TRBV19 | ASSIDGKGGEKLF
TRBJ1-6 | TRBV28 | ASSPTGQHNSPLH
TRBJ2-3 | TRBV12-3/TRBV12-4 | ASSLSTADTQY
TRBJ1-2 | TRBV7-3 | ASSYGQGASYGYT
TRBJ1-1 | TRBV18 | ASSPADSEAF
TRBJ2-7 | TRBV5-1 | ASSVTSSIDEQY
TRBJ2-7 | TRBV7-3 | ASSPGGDYEQY
TRBJ1-2 | TRBV5-1 | ASSLGGGSNYGYT
TRBJ2-1 | TRBV7-6 | ASSLEPGQQLGEQF
TRBJ1-2 | TRBV3-1/TRBV3-2 | ASSHGTEYGYT
TRBJ2-1 | TRBV25-1 | ASSETSGPYNEQF
TRBJ2-2 | TRBV4-1 | ASSLGRRDYTGELF
TRBJ1-2 | TRBV5-4 | ASSPRTGGDGYT
TRBJ1-4 | TRBV30 | AWSSRQKLF
TRBJ2-7 | TRBV27 | ASALKGRWGYEQY
TRBJ1-5 | TRBV5-1 | ASSWTGEGQPQH
TRBJ2-3 | TRBV7-3 | ASSFTLATSTDTQY
TRBJ2-5 | TRBV9 | ASTPLGGGRETQY
TRBJ2-2 | TRBV30 | AWAYRTGELF